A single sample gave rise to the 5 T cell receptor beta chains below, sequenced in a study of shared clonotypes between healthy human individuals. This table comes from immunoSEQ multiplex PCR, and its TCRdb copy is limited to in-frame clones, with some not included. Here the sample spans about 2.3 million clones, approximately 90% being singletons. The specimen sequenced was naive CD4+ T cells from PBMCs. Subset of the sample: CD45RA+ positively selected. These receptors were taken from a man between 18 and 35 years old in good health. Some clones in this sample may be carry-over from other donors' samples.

The CDR3 DNA follows: TGTGCCAGCAGCTCGAACGTAGGAAACACTGAAGCTTTCTTT. Protein: CASSSNVGNTEAFF. This chain uses TRBV5-4 with TRBJ1-1; no reliable D call. Germline CDR1 SGHNT, CDR2 YYREEE (reference sequence). This CDR3 has 14 residues. V dropped 3 bases and J dropped 2 bases, with 11 bases sitting between them.

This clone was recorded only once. The CDR3 sequence is CASSLGGLYEQYF. The CDR3 DNA sequence: TGCGCCAGCAGCTTGGGGGGGCTTTACGAGCAGTACTTC. The chain has TRBV5-1 and TRBJ2-7; D possibly corresponds to TRBD1 (6 bases). Trimming removed 0 bases from V and 4 bases from J, with 8 bases in between. The CDR3 has 13 amino acids. Germline V gene sequence: CDR1 SGHRS, CDR2 YFSETQ.

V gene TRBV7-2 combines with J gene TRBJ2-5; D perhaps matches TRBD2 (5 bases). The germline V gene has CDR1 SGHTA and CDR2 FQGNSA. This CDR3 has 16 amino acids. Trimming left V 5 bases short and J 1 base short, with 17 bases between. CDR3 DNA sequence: TGTGCCAGCAGCCCCCCCGGACTGGGCCTCCAAGAGACCCAGTACTTC. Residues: CASSPPGLGLQETQYF.

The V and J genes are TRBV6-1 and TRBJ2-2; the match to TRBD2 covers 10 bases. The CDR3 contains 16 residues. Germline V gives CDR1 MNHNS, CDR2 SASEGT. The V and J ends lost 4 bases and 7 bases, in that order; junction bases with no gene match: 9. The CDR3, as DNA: TGTGCCAGCAGTGCCTATAGCGGGAGGAAGAACGGGGAGCTGTTTTTT. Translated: CASSAYSGRKNGELFF.

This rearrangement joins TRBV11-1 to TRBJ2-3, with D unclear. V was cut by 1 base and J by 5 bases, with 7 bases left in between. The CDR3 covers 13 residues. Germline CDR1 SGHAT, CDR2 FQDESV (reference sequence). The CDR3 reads CASSLDTGDTQYF. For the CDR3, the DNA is TGTGCCAGCAGCTTAGATACGGGAGATACGCAGTATTTT.